What follows are 17 T cell receptor beta chains derived from one specimen sequenced in a study of beta chain features in type 1 diabetes. General study findings and limits: Across all four CD4+ subsets, people with type 1 diabetes showed modestly shorter TCRB CDR3s.

Their recognized antigens are unknown. Since all of the isolated RNA was reverse transcribed, expressed TCRB transcripts were what got sequenced. TCRdb keeps only in-frame clones here, not all; method: immunoSEQ multiplex PCR. The sample contains roughly 150,000 clones, 8% to 8.5% of which appear only once. Sequencing was carried out using central memory CD4+ T cells from blood. These receptors all come from a woman aged 18-30 years with type 1 diabetes.

The CDR3 sequence is CASSESGATEQYF. The CDR3 DNA is TGCGCCAGCAGTGAGTCTGGGGCAACCGAGCAGTACTTC. This chain uses TRBV10-1 with TRBJ2-7; possibly TRBD1 for D (5 bases). Looked up from germline, CDR1 is WNHNN and CDR2 is SYGVQD (reference sequence). There are 13 residues in the CDR3. Trimming removed 0 bases at V and 6 bases at J, with 9 bases between.

This clone was observed a handful of times. The chain couples TRBV19 to TRBJ2-1; D gene unclear. Trimming took off 9 bases at V and 4 bases at J, with 16 bases between the two ends. CDR1 and CDR2 from the germline V gene are LNHDA and SQIVND (reference sequence). The CDR3 extends over 14 amino acids. The chain's CDR3 is CASSLGQTYNEQFF. In DNA form, the CDR3 reads TGTGCCAGCTCCTTGGGCCAGACATACAATGAGCAGTTCTTC.

V is TRBV21-1 and J is TRBJ2-7; no DNA check was done on the table's D call, TRBD2. TRBV21-1 is a known pseudogene. This CDR3 comprises 16 residues. For the CDR3, the DNA is TGTGCCAGCAGCAAAGCGGGGGTAGCGGGGGGCCACGAGCAGTACTTC. Protein product: CASSKAGVAGGHEQYF.

This chain connects TRBV28 to TRBJ2-7; 9 bases agree with TRBD2. The germline gives CDR1 MDHEN, CDR2 SYDVKM. The CDR3 sequence is 17 residues long. V lost 2 bases, J lost 0 bases, and 8 bases stayed unmatched. CDR3 loop: CASSLAGGIGSSYEQYF. The CDR3 DNA follows: TGTGCCAGCAGTTTAGCGGGAGGGATCGGAAGCTCCTACGAGCAGTACTTC.

There are a few counts of this clone. CDR3 protein: CASREPGQGLDTQYF. The CDR3 nucleotides are TGTGCCAGCAGGGAACCGGGACAGGGGTTGGATACGCAGTATTTT. The chain couples TRBV6-1 to TRBJ2-3, with TRBD1 matching 10 bases. The CDR3 extends over 15 amino acids. With V trimmed by 6 bases and J by 6 bases, 9 bases remained unmatched. Germline CDR1 MNHNS, CDR2 SASEGT.

This chain uses TRBV7-2 with TRBJ1-2, with 7 bases lining up with TRBD1. Germline loops: CDR1 SGHTA, CDR2 FQGNSA. This CDR3 contains 13 residues. V dropped 5 bases and J dropped 4; count of bases not matched to a gene: 4. The CDR3 here is CASSQGQFYGYTF. In DNA form, the CDR3 reads TGTGCCAGCAGCCAGGGACAGTTCTATGGCTACACCTTC.

The chain recombines TRBV11-2 with TRBJ2-7, with unresolved D. The CDR3 contains 15 residues. CDR1 and CDR2 (germline): SGHAT, FQNNGV. Trimming stripped 5 bases from V and 2 bases from J, with 16 bases between. This CDR3 reads CASSPVLAVAYEQYF. CDR3 DNA sequence: TGTGCCAGCAGCCCTGTCCTCGCGGTCGCCTACGAGCAGTACTTC.

As DNA, the CDR3 is TGTGCCATCAGCCGAGATAAACAGGGGGCTAATGAAAAACTGTTTTTT. Protein: CAISRDKQGANEKLFF. V and J are TRBV10-3 and TRBJ1-4; 8 nucleotides align to TRBD1. V dropped 6 bases and J dropped 3; count of bases not matched to a gene: 9. Germline CDR1 and CDR2: ENHRY and SYGVKD. This CDR3 spans 16 amino acids.

The chain joins TRBV7-2 to TRBJ1-6; 7 nucleotides agree with TRBD1. V dropped 2 bases and J dropped 7; count of bases not matched to a gene: 8. Germline V gene sequence: CDR1 SGHTA, CDR2 FQGNSA. There are 16 residues in the CDR3. The CDR3 nucleotides are TGTGCCAGCAGCTTAATTAGGGGGCCTCGGAATTCACCCCTCCACTTT. Its translation: CASSLIRGPRNSPLHF.

Only a few counts were recorded for this clone. The chain employs TRBV20-1 and TRBJ1-2; D is undetermined. Trimming left V 1 base short and J 9 bases short, with 9 bases between. Germline lookup yields CDR1 DFQATT and CDR2 SNEGSKA (reference sequence). The CDR3 has 11 amino acids. The CDR3, as DNA: TGCAGTGCTAGAGGGGAGGCCAGCTACACCTTC. It codes for CSARGEASYTF.

This chain connects TRBV5-1 to TRBJ2-7; a possible D gene is TRBD1 (5 bases). The CDR3 consists of 19 residues. Germline CDR1 and CDR2: SGHRS and YFSETQ. V was clipped by 0 bases and J by 3 bases, with 25 bases between them. CDR3 sequence (DNA): TGCGCCAGCAGCTTGGCCGAAGACAGCCCCCACCTTTCCAACTACGAGCAGTACTTC. As protein: CASSLAEDSPHLSNYEQYF. The complete variable domain, with remaining parts taken from reference TRBV5-1 and TRBJ2-7, reads KAGVTQTPRYLIKTRGQQVTLSCSPISGHRSVSWYQQTPGQGLQFLFEYFSETQRNKGNFPGRFSGRQFSNSRSEMNVSTLELGDSALYLCASSLAEDSPHLSNYEQYFGPGTRLTVT.

This clone was detected only a few times. V usage is TRBV4-2 and J usage is TRBJ2-7; 10 bases fit TRBD1. CDR1 is LGHNA and CDR2 is YNFKEQ in the germline V gene. The CDR3 is 14 residues long. The ends lost 6 bases at V and 3 bases at J; junction bases unmatched: 5. The CDR3 region has the DNA TGTGCCAGCAGTGGGGACAGGGGACGCTACGAGCAGTACTTC. Translated: CASSGDRGRYEQYF.

This clone came up a few times. The chain recombines TRBV15 with TRBJ2-5; D is undetermined. Per germline, CDR1 LNHNV and CDR2 YYDKDF (reference sequence). The V and J ends lost 5 bases and 1 base respectively, with 14 bases between them. The CDR3 has 15 amino acids. For the CDR3, the DNA is TGTGCCACCAGCCCATCTGGAATAGCCCAAGAGACCCAGTACTTC. It codes for CATSPSGIAQETQYF.

The V and J genes are TRBV14 and TRBJ2-4; the match to TRBD1 covers 8 bases. The germline CDR1 and CDR2 sequences are SGHDN and FVKESK. With V trimmed by 4 bases and J by 12 bases, 8 bases remained unmatched. The CDR3 is 13 amino acids. The CDR3: CASSRDRYENQYF. CDR3 DNA: TGTGCCAGCAGCCGGGACAGGTATGAGAATCAGTACTTC.

V is TRBV11-3 and J is TRBJ2-1; weak D call: TRBD1 (7 bases). The V and J ends lost 0 bases and 2 bases respectively, with 11 bases between them. The CDR3 contains 16 residues. Germline V lookup: CDR1 SGHNT, CDR2 YENEEA. CDR3 DNA sequence: TGTGCCAGCAGCTTAGAGCAGGGGGGCACCTACAATGAGCAGTTCTTC. Translation gives CASSLEQGGTYNEQFF.

The J gene is TRBJ1-4, the V gene TRBV15; 7 bases agree with TRBD1. V shed 4 bases, J shed 4 bases, and the junction held 6 bases outside the gene matches. The CDR3 is 15 amino acids. In germline, CDR1 is LNHNV, CDR2 YYDKDF (reference sequence). CDR3 amino acids: CATSTPGQRNEKLFF. For the CDR3, the DNA is TGTGCCACCAGCACCCCGGGACAGCGTAATGAAAAACTGTTTTTT.

The gene calls are TRBV11-2 and TRBJ2-3; 10 bases agree with TRBD2. The CDR3 consists of 16 residues. V dropped 6 bases and J dropped 2; count of bases not matched to a gene: 8. CDR1 and CDR2 from the germline V gene are SGHAT and FQNNGV. CDR3 in DNA: TGTGCCAGCAGTTACCTTGGACTAGCGGACACAGATACGCAGTATTTT. Its translation: CASSYLGLADTDTQYF. Looking up the rest from reference TRBV11-2 and TRBJ2-3 gives the full variable domain: EAGVAQSPRYKIIEKRQSVAFWCNPISGHATLYWYQQILGQGPKLLIQFQNNGVVDDSQLPKDRFSAERLKGVDSTLKIQPAKLEDSAVYLCASSYLGLADTDTQYFGPGTRLTVL.